A single sample is the source of the 18 T cell receptor beta chains below, sequenced in a study of blood T cell repertoires in COVID-19 (dated by TCRdb to about 2020). The library was obtained by the immunoSEQ multiplex PCR assay. The source is immuneACCESS, and TCRdb retained only in-frame sequences with V and J called. Part of the clones is not carried over; for the studies checked, unresolved V genes explain less than half of this, and the remainder is unexplained. In this sample the table shows about 240,000 clones, 82% of which occur a single time. The top ten constitute 12% of the sample. The sequenced material came from peripheral blood. The source of these receptors is a woman between 55 and 75 years old with active or convalescent COVID-19.

The V call is TRBV18, the J call TRBJ1-2; D remains ambiguous. The CDR3 length is 17 residues. CDR1 is KGHSH and CDR2 is LQKENI in the germline V gene. Trimming pared 3 bases from V and 3 bases from J, leaving 20 bases between. The CDR3 DNA reads TGTGCCAGCTCACCCACGACATGGGCAGACCCTCACTATGGCTACACCTTC. Its protein is CASSPTTWADPHYGYTF.

The CDR3 loop is CASHSRAGAYEQYF. CDR3 DNA sequence: TGTGCCTCCCACTCCCGGGCGGGTGCCTACGAGCAGTACTTC. This chain connects TRBV28 to TRBJ2-7; TRBD2 might be the D (5 bases). The CDR3 is 14 amino acids. The germline gives CDR1 MDHEN, CDR2 SYDVKM. The V end lost 11 bases, the J end lost 2 bases, and 19 bases lay between the germline ends.

V is TRBV5-5 and J is TRBJ1-2; D is uncertain. The CDR3 covers 13 residues. V was shortened by 4 bases and J by 7 bases, with 14 bases between the two germline ends. Germline V gives CDR1 SGHKS, CDR2 YYEKEE (reference sequence). For the CDR3, the DNA is TGTGCCAGCAGCCCCGGGTCTACTAGTGGCTACACCTTC. Residues: CASSPGSTSGYTF.

Written as DNA, the CDR3 is TGTGCCAGCAGCTTAGTGAGTAGGGGGTACATGAACACTGAAGCTTTCTTT. Protein product: CASSLVSRGYMNTEAFF. The chain employs TRBV7-9 and TRBJ1-1; the D gene is possibly TRBD1 (6 bases). V shed 1 base and J shed 0 bases, with 15 bases lying between them. There are 17 residues in the CDR3. Germline V lookup: CDR1 SEHNR, CDR2 FQNEAQ (reference sequence).

This clone has a handful of counts. This chain connects TRBV7-2 to TRBJ2-7; 8 bases align to TRBD1. Germline CDR1 is SGHTA and CDR2 is FQGNSA. This CDR3 contains 15 residues. The V and J ends lost 4 bases and 0 bases, in that order; junction bases with no gene match: 5. The CDR3 loop is CASSWTGTSSYEQYF. The CDR3 coding sequence is TGTGCCAGCAGCTGGACAGGGACCAGCTCCTACGAGCAGTACTTC.

This clone has only a few counts. CDR3 region: CASSTTGTGRNTIYF. CDR3 sequence (DNA): TGTGCCAGTAGTACCACCGGGACAGGGAGAAACACCATATATTTT. This chain joins TRBV19 and TRBJ1-3; 9 bases map to TRBD1. The CDR3 loop spans 15 amino acids. Germline V gene lookup returns CDR1 LNHDA and CDR2 SQIVND (reference sequence). The trim removed 4 bases at V and 5 bases at J, leaving 6 bases unmatched.

This chain uses TRBV6-1 with TRBJ2-7; the match to TRBD1 covers 10 bases. Germline CDR1 reads MNHNS; CDR2 reads SASEGT. The CDR3 has 14 amino acids. Unmatched junction bases numbered 0, after V lost 1 base and J lost 3 bases. The CDR3 DNA is TGTGCCAGCAGTGAAGGGACAGGGGGCTACGAGCAGTACTTC. It specifies CASSEGTGGYEQYF.

The gene calls are TRBV19 and TRBJ1-2, with 8 bases lining up with TRBD1. V was clipped by 6 bases and J by 7 bases; unmatched bases: 16. This CDR3 spans 16 amino acids. The germline V gene has CDR1 LNHDA and CDR2 SQIVND (reference sequence). CDR3 DNA: TGTGCCAGTAGCCCCCCACATACAGGGGGATTGGGTGGCTACACCTTC. Its translation is CASSPPHTGGLGGYTF.

CDR3 in amino acids: CSVKTGDGYTF. CDR3 DNA: TGCAGCGTCAAGACAGGGGACGGCTACACCTTC. The chain recombines TRBV29-1 with TRBJ1-2, with 8 positions matching TRBD1. The ends lost 6 bases at V and 8 bases at J; junction bases unmatched: 5. CDR3 length: 11 residues. The germline gives CDR1 SQVTM, CDR2 ANQGSEA.

The genes are TRBV7-7 and TRBJ2-2; TRBD1 matches 7 bases. Germline values: CDR1 SSHAT, CDR2 FNYEAQ (reference sequence). The CDR3 loop spans 14 amino acids. V lost 1 base, J lost 6 bases, and 2 bases stayed unmatched. DNA for the CDR3: TGTGCCAGCAGCTTAGACAGGGGAGCCGGGGAGCTGTTTTTT. Protein: CASSLDRGAGELFF.

The genes are TRBV30 and TRBJ2-2, with D unclear. Trimming removed 0 bases from V and 4 bases from J, with 9 bases in between. Germline assignment: CDR1 GTSNPN and CDR2 SVGIG (reference sequence). The CDR3 is 14 amino acids. CDR3 sequence reads: CAWSVLIGTGELFF. For the CDR3, the DNA is TGTGCCTGGAGTGTACTGATCGGCACCGGGGAGCTGTTTTTT. Complete variable domain (other parts from reference TRBV30 and TRBJ2-2): SQTIHQWPATLVQPVGSPLSLECTVEGTSNPNLYWYRQAAGRGLQLLFYSVGIGQISSEVPQNLSASRPQDRQFILSSKKLLLSDSGFYLCAWSVLIGTGELFFGEGSRLTVL.

This rearrangement joins TRBV6-6 to TRBJ1-2, with 7 nucleotides matching TRBD1. The CDR3 runs 13 residues. Trimming took 5 bases from V and 9 from J; bases not matched to a gene: 9. Germline lookup yields CDR1 MNHNY and CDR2 SVGAGI (reference sequence). The CDR3 nucleotides are TGTGCCAGCAGTCCCACAGGGGCGGAAAGCTACACCTTC. Translated: CASSPTGAESYTF.

This chain connects TRBV5-1 to TRBJ2-6; D may be TRBD1 (7 bases). Looked up from germline, CDR1 is SGHRS and CDR2 is YFSETQ. Trimming left V 4 bases short and J 0 bases short, with 11 bases between. The CDR3 length is 16 residues. CDR3 DNA sequence: TGCGCCAGCAGCCCGCGGGACAGCTCTGGGGCCAACGTCCTGACTTTC. Protein product: CASSPRDSSGANVLTF. The variable domain in full, completed from reference TRBV5-1 and TRBJ2-6, reads KAGVTQTPRYLIKTRGQQVTLSCSPISGHRSVSWYQQTPGQGLQFLFEYFSETQRNKGNFPGRFSGRQFSNSRSEMNVSTLELGDSALYLCASSPRDSSGANVLTFGAGSRLTVL.

The J gene is TRBJ2-5, the V gene TRBV30; 7 positions match TRBD2. This CDR3 is 15 amino acids long. The V and J ends lost 2 bases and 1 base, in that order; junction bases with no gene match: 7. Germline values: CDR1 GTSNPN, CDR2 SVGIG (reference sequence). CDR3 DNA sequence: TGTGCCTGGAGTCGTCAAGCGGGGATCCAAGAGACCCAGTACTTC. Translation: CAWSRQAGIQETQYF.

The CDR3 DNA is TGTGCCAGCGGACAGGAACAAGAGACCCAGTACTTC. Protein product: CASGQEQETQYF. The chain recombines TRBV6-5 with TRBJ2-5; 7 bases fit TRBD1. With V trimmed by 8 bases and J by 2 bases, 2 bases remained unmatched. Germline CDR1 reads MNHEY; CDR2 reads SVGAGI. CDR3 length: 12 amino acids.

The chain employs TRBV27 and TRBJ1-2, with D perhaps matching TRBD1 (5 bases). The V gene's germline CDR1 is MNHEY and CDR2 SMNVEV (reference sequence). This CDR3 is 15 amino acids long. Trimming shortened V by 6 bases and J by 4 bases, and 18 bases separated the two germline ends. CDR3 residues: CASRIRVQGSYGYTF. CDR3 nucleotides: TGTGCCAGCAGAATAAGGGTCCAGGGTAGCTATGGCTACACCTTC.

The genes are TRBV2 and TRBJ1-2, with D perhaps matching TRBD1 (6 bases). The germline CDR1 and CDR2 sequences are SNHLY and FYNNEI. The CDR3 is 17 residues long. V shed 6 bases and J shed 8 bases, with 28 bases lying between them. DNA of the CDR3: TGTGCCAGCAGGAGCAGGGGCAGCCCTACCCTGGGGGGGGGCTACACCTTC. It codes for CASRSRGSPTLGGGYTF.

The J gene is TRBJ1-2, the V gene TRBV29-1, with D possibly TRBD1 on 5 matching bases. Deletions cut 5 bases from V and 8 bases from J, with 12 bases between. The CDR3 is made up of 11 amino acids. CDR1 and CDR2 from the germline V gene are SQVTM and ANQGSEA. DNA of the CDR3: TGCAGCGTTCGGGGGGGGAAAGGCTACACCTTC. Encoded protein: CSVRGGKGYTF. The whole variable domain, filled in from reference TRBV29-1 and TRBJ1-2, reads SAVISQKPSRDICQRGTSLTIQCQVDSQVTMMFWYRQQPGQSLTLIATANQGSEATYESGFVIDKFPISRPNLTFSTLTVSNMSPEDSSIYLCSVRGGKGYTFGSGTRLTVV.